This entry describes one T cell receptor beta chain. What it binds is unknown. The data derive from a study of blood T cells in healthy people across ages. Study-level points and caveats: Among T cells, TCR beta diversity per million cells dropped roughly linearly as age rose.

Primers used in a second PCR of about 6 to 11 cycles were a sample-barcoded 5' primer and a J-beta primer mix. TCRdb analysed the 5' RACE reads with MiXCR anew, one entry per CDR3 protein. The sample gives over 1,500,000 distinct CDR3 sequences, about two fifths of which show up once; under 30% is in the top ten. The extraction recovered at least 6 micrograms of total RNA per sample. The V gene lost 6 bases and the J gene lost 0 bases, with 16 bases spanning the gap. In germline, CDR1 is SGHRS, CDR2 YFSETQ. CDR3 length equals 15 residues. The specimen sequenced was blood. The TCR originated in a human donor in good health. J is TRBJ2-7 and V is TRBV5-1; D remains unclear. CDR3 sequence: CASTSRASSSYEQYF. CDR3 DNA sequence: TGCGCCAGCACTTCTCGCGCGTCAAGCTCCTACGAGCAGTACTTC.